This TCR beta chain appears in the sequencing data of a study of technical replicates of blood from a few donors. The germline V and J ends were trimmed by 5 bases and 4 bases, with 17 bases remaining between them. This CDR3 region has 15 residues. Per germline, CDR1 LNHDA and CDR2 SQIVND (reference sequence). Using immunoSEQ multiplex PCR, the repertoire was profiled, and TCRdb retains in-frame clones only, with some absent. Of approximately 81,000 clones in the sample, about 81% are singletons; the top ten hold around 3.9%. Sequenced material: PBMCs. The origin of this receptor is a human donor in good health. Some clones in this sample may be carry-over from other donors' samples. The chain combines TRBV19 with TRBJ1-1; tentatively, D is TRBD1 (5 bases). CDR3 sequence reads: CASSASPGRATEAFF. CDR3 in DNA: TGTGCCAGTAGTGCTTCCCCCGGCAGGGCCACTGAAGCTTTCTTT.